In its sample, the clone carrying this T cell receptor (beta chain) was seen a few times. Its antigen remains unknown. This record comes from a study of CD8 T cells in ankylosing spondylitis. Study outcomes and limitations: Researchers reportedly found disease-linked clones significantly enriched in matched ankylosing spondylitis synovial fluid. Blood from ankylosing spondylitis patients appeared to carry a characteristic eight-variant TCR beta motif.

TCRdb called the 5' RACE reads again in MiXCR, with one record for every CDR3 protein. Of 670,000 or so distinct CDR3 sequences listed, 15% to 20% are singletons. Sequencing was carried out using blood, either unsorted or a sorted T cell fraction (not recorded which). This TCR derives from a male donor with ankylosing spondylitis.

The CDR3 DNA sequence: TGTGCCAGCAGCTCCTTCGGGGGCGGGAGTGTCGGGGAGACCCAGTACTTC. It codes for CASSSFGGGSVGETQYF. The chain employs TRBV11-2 and TRBJ2-5; D is possibly TRBD2 (7 bases). The CDR3 loop spans 17 amino acids. V lost 4 bases and J 5 bases, leaving 23 bases between the germline ends. Germline-derived CDR1 and CDR2 are SGHAT and FQNNGV.